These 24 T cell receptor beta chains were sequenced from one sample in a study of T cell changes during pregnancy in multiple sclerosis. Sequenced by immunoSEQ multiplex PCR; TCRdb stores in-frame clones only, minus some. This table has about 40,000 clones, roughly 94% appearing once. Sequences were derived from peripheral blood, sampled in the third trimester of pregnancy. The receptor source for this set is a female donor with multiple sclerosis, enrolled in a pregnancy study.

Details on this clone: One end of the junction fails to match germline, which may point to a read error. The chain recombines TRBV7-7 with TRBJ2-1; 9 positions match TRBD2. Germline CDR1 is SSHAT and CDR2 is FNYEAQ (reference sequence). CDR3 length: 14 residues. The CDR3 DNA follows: TGTGCTAGCAGCCTTGGACTAGCGAACAATGAGCAGTTCTTC. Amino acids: CASSLGLANNEQFF.

CDR3 DNA sequence: TGTGCCAGCAGTTTAGAAACGACGCGGAGACGCTATGGCTACACCTTC. Translation: CASSLETTRRRYGYTF. This chain joins TRBV28 and TRBJ1-2, with D uncertain. Between the trimmed V and J ends, which lost 2 bases and 4 bases, there was a span of 17 bases. Germline CDR1 is MDHEN and CDR2 is SYDVKM. The CDR3 has 16 amino acids.

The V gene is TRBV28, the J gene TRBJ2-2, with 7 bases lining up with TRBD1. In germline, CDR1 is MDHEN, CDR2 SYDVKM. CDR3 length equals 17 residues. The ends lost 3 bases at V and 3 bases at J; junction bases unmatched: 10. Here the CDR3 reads CASSFSKTGWDTGELFF. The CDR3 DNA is TGTGCCAGCAGTTTCTCCAAGACAGGGTGGGACACCGGGGAGCTGTTTTTT.

The CDR3 DNA follows: TGTGCCAGCAGCTTGAACTTACCTAACTATGGCTACACCTTC. Translating gives CASSLNLPNYGYTF. The chain couples TRBV5-6 to TRBJ1-2; D remains unclear. Trimming left V 1 base short and J 0 bases short, with 7 bases between. In germline, CDR1 is SGHDT, CDR2 YYEEEE. This CDR3 spans 14 amino acids.

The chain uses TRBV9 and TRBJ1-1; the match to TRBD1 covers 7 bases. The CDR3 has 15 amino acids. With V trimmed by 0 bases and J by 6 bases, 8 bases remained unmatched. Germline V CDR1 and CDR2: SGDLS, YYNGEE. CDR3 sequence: CASSVEGRQGAEAFF. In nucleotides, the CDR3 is TGTGCCAGCAGCGTAGAAGGGAGACAGGGTGCTGAAGCTTTCTTT.

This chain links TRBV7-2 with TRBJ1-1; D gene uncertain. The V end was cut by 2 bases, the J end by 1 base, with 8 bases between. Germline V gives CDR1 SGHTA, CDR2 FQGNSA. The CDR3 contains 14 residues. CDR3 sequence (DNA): TGTGCCAGCAGCTTAAGTACCGGGAACACTGAAGCTTTCTTT. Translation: CASSLSTGNTEAFF.

The chain's CDR3 is CASSVLNRVNTEAFF. In DNA form, the CDR3 reads TGTGCCAGCAGCGTACTGAACCGGGTGAACACTGAAGCTTTCTTT. V and J are TRBV9 and TRBJ1-1, with D uncertain. CDR3 size: 15 residues. Trimming removed 1 base at V and 0 bases at J, with 10 bases between. In germline, CDR1 is SGDLS, CDR2 YYNGEE. The full variable domain, rest sourced from reference TRBV9 and TRBJ1-1, is DSGVTQTPKHLITATGQRVTLRCSPRSGDLSVYWYQQSLDQGLQFLIQYYNGEERAKGNILERFSAQQFPDLHSELNLSSLELGDSALYFCASSVLNRVNTEAFFGQGTRLTVV.

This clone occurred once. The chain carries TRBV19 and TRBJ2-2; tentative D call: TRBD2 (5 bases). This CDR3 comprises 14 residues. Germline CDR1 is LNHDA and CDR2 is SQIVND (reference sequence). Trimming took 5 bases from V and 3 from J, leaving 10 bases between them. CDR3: CASSFLAYTGELFF. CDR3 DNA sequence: TGTGCCAGTAGTTTCCTAGCCTACACCGGGGAGCTGTTTTTT.

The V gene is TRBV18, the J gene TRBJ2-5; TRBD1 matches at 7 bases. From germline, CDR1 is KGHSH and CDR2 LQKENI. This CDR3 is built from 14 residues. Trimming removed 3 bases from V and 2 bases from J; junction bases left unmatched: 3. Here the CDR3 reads CASSPQQGQETQYF. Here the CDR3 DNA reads TGTGCCAGCTCACCCCAACAGGGGCAAGAGACCCAGTACTTC.

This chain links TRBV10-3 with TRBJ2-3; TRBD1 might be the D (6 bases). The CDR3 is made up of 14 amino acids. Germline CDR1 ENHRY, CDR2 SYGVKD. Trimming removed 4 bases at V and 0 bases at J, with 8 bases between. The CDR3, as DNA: TGTGCCATCAGTGGAGGGGGTAGCACAGATACGCAGTATTTT. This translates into CAISGGGSTDTQYF.

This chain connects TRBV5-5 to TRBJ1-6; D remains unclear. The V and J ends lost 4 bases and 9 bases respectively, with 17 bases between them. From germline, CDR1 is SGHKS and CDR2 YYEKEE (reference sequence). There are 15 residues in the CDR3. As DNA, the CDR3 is TGTGCCAGCAGCGAGCGCCGGGGTTCCCCTTCACCCCTCCACTTT. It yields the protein CASSERRGSPSPLHF. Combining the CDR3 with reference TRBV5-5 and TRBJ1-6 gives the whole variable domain DAGVTQSPTHLIKTRGQQVTLRCSPISGHKSVSWYQQVLGQGPQFIFQYYEKEERGRGNFPDRFSARQFPNYSSELNVNALLLGDSALYLCASSERRGSPSPLHFGNGTRLTVT.

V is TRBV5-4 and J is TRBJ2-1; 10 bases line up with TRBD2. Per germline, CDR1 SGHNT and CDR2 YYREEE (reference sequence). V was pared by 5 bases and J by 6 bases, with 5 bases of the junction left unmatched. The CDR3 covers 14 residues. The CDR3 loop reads CASSRSGGANEQFF. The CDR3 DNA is TGTGCCAGCAGTCGAAGCGGGGGGGCCAATGAGCAGTTCTTC.

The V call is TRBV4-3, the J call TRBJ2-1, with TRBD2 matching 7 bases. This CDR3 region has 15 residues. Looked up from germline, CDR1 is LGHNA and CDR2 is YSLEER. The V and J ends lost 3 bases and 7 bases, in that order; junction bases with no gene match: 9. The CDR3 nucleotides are TGCGCCAGCAGCCACGATAACCTAGCGGCTAATGAGCAGTTCTTC. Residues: CASSHDNLAANEQFF.

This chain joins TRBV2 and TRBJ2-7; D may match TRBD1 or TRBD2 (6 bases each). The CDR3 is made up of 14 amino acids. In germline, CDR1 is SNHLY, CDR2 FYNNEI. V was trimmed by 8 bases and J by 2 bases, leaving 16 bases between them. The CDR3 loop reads CASRGGTYTYEQYF. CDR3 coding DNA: TGTGCCAGCCGTGGAGGGACATATACCTACGAGCAGTACTTC.

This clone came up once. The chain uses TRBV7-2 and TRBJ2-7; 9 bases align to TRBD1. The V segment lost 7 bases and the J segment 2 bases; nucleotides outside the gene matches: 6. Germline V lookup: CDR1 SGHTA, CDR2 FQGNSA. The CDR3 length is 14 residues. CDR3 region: CASKPGQGTYEQYF. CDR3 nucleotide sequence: TGTGCCAGCAAACCGGGACAGGGAACCTACGAGCAGTACTTC.

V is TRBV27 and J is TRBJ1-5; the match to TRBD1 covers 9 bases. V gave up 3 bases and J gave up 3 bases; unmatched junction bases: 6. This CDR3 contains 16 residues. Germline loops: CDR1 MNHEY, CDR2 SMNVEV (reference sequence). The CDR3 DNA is TGTGCCAGCAGTTTGACAGGGGGAGCTCCCAATCAGCCCCAGCATTTT. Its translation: CASSLTGGAPNQPQHF.

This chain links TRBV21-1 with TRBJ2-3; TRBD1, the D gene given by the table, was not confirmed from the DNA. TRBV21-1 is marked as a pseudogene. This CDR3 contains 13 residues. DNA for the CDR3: TGTGCCAGCAGCAAGAGACAGGGAGATACGCAGTATTTT. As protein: CASSKRQGDTQYF.

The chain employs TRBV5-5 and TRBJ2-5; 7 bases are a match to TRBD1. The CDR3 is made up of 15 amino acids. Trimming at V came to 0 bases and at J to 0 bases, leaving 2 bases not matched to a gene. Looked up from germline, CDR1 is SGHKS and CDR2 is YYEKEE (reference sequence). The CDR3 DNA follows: TGTGCCAGCAGCTTGGTTACAGGGGACCAAGAGACCCAGTACTTC. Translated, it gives CASSLVTGDQETQYF.

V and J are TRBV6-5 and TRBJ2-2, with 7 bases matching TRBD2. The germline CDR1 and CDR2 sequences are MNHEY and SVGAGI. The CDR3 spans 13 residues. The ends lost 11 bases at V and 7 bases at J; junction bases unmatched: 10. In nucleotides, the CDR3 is TGTGCCGGATTGGGGGGGGTTGACGGGGAGCTGTTTTTT. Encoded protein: CAGLGGVDGELFF.

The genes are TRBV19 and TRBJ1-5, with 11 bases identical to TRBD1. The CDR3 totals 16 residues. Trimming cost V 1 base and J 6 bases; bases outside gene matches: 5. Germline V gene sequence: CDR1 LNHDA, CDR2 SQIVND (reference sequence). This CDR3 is CASSIGLGQGVQPQHF. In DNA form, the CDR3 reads TGTGCCAGTAGTATAGGTTTGGGACAGGGGGTTCAGCCCCAGCATTTT. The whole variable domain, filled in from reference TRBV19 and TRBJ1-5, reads DGGITQSPKYLFRKEGQNVTLSCEQNLNHDAMYWYRQDPGQGLRLIYYSQIVNDFQKGDIAEGYSVSREKKESFPLTVTSAQKNPTAFYLCASSIGLGQGVQPQHFGDGTRLSIL.

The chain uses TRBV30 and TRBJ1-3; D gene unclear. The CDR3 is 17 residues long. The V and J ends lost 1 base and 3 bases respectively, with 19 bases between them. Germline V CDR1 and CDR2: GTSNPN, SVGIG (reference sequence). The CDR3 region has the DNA TGTGCCTGGAGTGCTTCCCGAGGGCTAATTGTTGGAAACACCATATATTTT. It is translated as CAWSASRGLIVGNTIYF.

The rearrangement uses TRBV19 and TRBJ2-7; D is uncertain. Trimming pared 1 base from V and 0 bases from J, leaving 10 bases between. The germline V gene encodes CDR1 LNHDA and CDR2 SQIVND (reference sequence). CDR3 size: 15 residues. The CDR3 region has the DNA TGTGCCAGTAGTATAGGACACCAGAGCTCCTACGAGCAGTACTTC. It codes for CASSIGHQSSYEQYF.

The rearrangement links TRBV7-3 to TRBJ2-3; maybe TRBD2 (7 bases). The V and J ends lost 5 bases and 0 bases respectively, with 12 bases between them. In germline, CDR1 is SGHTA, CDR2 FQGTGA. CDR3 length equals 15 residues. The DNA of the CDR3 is TGTGCCAGCAGCCCCGGGGGGACAAGCACAGATACGCAGTATTTT. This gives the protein CASSPGGTSTDTQYF.

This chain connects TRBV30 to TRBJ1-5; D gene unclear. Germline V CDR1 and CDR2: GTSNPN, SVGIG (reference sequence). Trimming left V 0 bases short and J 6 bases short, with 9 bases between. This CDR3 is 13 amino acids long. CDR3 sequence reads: CAWSVEPSQPQHF. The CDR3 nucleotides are TGTGCCTGGAGTGTTGAGCCAAGTCAGCCCCAGCATTTT.